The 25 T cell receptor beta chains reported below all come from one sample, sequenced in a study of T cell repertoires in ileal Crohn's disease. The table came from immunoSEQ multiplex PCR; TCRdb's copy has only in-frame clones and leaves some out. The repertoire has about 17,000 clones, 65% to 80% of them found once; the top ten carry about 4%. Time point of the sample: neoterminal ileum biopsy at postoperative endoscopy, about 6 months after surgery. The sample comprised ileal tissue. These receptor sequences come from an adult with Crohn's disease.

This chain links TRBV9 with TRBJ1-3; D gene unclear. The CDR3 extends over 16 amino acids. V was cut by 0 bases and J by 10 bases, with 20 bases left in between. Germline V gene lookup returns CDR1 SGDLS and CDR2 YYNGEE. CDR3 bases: TGTGCCAGCAGCGTAGGCCGTGACCCTTCCTTCGGGACCATATATTTT. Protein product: CASSVGRDPSFGTIYF.

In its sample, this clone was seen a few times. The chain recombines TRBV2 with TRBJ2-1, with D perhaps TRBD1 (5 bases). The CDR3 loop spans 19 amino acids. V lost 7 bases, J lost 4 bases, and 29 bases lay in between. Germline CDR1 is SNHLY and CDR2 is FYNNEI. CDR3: CASTADWTRVSRAYNEQFF. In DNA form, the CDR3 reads TGTGCCAGCACGGCGGATTGGACAAGGGTCTCCCGTGCGTACAATGAGCAGTTCTTC.

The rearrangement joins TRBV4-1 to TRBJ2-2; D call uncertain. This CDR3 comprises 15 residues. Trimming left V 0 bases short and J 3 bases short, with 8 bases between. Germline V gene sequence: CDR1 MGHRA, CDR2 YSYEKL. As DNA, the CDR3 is TGCGCCAGCAGCCAAGATAACAGAGACACCGGGGAGCTGTTTTTT. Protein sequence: CASSQDNRDTGELFF.

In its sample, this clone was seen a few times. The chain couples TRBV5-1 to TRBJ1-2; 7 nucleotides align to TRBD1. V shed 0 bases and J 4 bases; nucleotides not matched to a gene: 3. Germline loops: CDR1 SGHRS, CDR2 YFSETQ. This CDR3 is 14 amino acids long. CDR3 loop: CASSLAGQLYGYTF. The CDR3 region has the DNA TGCGCCAGCAGCTTGGCGGGACAGCTCTATGGCTACACCTTC.

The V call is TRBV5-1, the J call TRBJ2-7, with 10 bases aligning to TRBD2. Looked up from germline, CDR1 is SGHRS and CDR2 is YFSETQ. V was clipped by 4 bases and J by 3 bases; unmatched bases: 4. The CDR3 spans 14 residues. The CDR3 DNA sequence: TGCGCCAGCAGCCCTGGACTAGCGGACTACGAGCAGTACTTC. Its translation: CASSPGLADYEQYF.

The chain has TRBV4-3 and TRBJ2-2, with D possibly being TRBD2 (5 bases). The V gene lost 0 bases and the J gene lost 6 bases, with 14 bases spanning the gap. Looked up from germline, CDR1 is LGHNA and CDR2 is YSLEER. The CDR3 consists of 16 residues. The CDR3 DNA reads TGCGCCAGCAGCCAAGATTATGCGGAGGAGGCCGGGGAGCTGTTTTTT. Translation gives CASSQDYAEEAGELFF.

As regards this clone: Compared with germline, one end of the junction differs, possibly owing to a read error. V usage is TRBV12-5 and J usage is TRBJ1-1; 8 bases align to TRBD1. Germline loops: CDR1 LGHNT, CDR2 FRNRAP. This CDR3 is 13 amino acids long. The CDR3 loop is CASVQGAGTEASF. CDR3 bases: TGTGCTAGTGTCCAGGGGGCAGGGACTGAAGCTTCCTTT.

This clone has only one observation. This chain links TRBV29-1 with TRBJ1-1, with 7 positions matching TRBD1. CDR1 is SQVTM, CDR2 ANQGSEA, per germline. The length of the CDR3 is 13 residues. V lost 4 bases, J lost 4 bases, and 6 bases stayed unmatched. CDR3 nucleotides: TGCAGCGTTGGAGCAGGGGGTTCCACTGAAGCTTTCTTT. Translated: CSVGAGGSTEAFF.

DNA of the CDR3: TGCGCCAGCAGCGCCAACAGACATGGCTACACCTTC. It encodes CASSANRHGYTF. This sequence joins TRBV5-1 and TRBJ1-2; D gene ambiguous. The CDR3 runs 12 residues. V lost 4 bases, J lost 6 bases, and 10 bases lay in between. Germline loops: CDR1 SGHRS, CDR2 YFSETQ.

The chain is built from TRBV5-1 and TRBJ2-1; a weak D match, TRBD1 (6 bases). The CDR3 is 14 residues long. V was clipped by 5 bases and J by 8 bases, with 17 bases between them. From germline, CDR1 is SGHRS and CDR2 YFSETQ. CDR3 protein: CASSRWDTRDEQFF. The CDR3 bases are TGCGCCAGCAGTCGGTGGGACACTCGGGATGAGCAGTTCTTC.

The CDR3 region is CASSSWLGQGKYEQYF. CDR3 bases: TGTGCCAGCAGTTCTTGGTTGGGACAGGGGAAATACGAGCAGTACTTC. V gene TRBV27 combines with J gene TRBJ2-7; 10 nucleotides align to TRBD1. CDR3 length: 16 residues. V trimming: 4 bases; J trimming: 4 bases; junction bases outside the gene matches: 10. Looked up from germline, CDR1 is MNHEY and CDR2 is SMNVEV (reference sequence).

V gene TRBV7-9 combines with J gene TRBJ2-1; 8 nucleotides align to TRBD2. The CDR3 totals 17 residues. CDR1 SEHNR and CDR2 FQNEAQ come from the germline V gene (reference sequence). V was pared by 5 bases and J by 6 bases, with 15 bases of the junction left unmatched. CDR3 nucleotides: TGTGCCAGCAGCCATCGGGGGGGAACCTTTGTGTCCAATGAGCAGTTCTTC. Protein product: CASSHRGGTFVSNEQFF.

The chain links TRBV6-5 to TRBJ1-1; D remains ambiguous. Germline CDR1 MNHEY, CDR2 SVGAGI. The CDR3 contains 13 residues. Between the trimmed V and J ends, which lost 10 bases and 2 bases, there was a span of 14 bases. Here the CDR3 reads CATADLTNTEAFF. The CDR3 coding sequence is TGTGCCACCGCAGATTTAACAAACACTGAAGCTTTCTTT.

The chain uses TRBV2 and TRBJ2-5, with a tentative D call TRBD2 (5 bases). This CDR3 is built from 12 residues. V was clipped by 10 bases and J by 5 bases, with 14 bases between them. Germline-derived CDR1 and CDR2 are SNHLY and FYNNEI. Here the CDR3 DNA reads TGTGCCATAGAGGGCCTCGCGGAGACCCAGTACTTC. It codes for CAIEGLAETQYF. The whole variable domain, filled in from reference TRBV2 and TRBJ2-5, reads EPEVTQTPSHQVTQMGQEVILRCVPISNHLYFYWYRQILGQKVEFLVSFYNNEISEKSEIFDDQFSVERPDGSNFTLKIRSTKLEDSAMYFCAIEGLAETQYFGPGTRLLVL.

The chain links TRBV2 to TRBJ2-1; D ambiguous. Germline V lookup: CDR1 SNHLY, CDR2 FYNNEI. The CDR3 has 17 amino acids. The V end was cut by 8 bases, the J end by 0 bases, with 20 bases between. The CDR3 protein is CASLYEKIRSSYNEQFF. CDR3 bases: TGTGCCAGCCTATATGAAAAGATTCGGAGCTCCTACAATGAGCAGTTCTTC.

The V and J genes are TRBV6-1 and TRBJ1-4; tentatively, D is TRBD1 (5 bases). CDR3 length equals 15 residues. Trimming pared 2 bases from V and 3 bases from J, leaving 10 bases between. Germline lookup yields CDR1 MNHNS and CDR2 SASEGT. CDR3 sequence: CASSELAGSNEKLFF. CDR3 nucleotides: TGTGCCAGCAGTGAACTCGCAGGGTCTAATGAAAAACTGTTTTTT.

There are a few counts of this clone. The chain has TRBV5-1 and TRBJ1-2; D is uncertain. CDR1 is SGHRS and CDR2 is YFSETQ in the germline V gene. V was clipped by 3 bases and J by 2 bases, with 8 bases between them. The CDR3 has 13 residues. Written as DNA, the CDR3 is TGCGCCAGCAGCTATCAAGCCAACTATGGCTACACCTTC. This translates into CASSYQANYGYTF.

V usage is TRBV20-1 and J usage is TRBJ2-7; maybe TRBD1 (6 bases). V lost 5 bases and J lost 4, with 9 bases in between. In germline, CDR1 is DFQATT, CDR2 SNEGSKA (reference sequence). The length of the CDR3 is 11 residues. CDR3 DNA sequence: TGCAGTGCTCAAGGGGGTTACGAGCAGTACTTC. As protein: CSAQGGYEQYF.

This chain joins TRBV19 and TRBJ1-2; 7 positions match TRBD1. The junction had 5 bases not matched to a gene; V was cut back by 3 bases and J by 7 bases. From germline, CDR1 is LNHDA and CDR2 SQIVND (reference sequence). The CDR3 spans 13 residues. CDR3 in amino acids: CASSINRGGGYTF. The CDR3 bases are TGTGCCAGTAGTATCAACAGGGGCGGTGGCTACACCTTC.

CDR3 region: CASSAGTSGLYEQYF. DNA of the CDR3: TGTGCCAGCAGTGCGGGGACTAGCGGGCTCTACGAGCAGTACTTC. The chain uses TRBV6-1 and TRBJ2-7; 12 positions match TRBD2. Germline V gene sequence: CDR1 MNHNS, CDR2 SASEGT. The J segment lost 3 bases and the V segment lost 4 bases, leaving 4 bases of the junction unmatched. The CDR3 contains 15 residues.

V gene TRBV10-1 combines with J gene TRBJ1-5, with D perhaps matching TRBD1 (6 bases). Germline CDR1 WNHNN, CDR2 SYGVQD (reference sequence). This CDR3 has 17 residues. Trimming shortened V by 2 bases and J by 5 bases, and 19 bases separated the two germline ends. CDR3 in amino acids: CASSEEGGDAGHQPQHF. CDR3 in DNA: TGCGCCAGCAGTGAGGAAGGGGGAGACGCTGGACATCAGCCCCAGCATTTT.

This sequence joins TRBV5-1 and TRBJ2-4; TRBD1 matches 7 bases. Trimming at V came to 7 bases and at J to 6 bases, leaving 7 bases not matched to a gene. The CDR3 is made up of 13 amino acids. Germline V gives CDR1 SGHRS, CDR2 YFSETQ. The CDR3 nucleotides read TGCGCCAGCGCCCGGGACAGTACAAACATTCAGTACTTC. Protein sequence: CASARDSTNIQYF. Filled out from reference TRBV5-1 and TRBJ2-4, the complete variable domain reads KAGVTQTPRYLIKTRGQQVTLSCSPISGHRSVSWYQQTPGQGLQFLFEYFSETQRNKGNFPGRFSGRQFSNSRSEMNVSTLELGDSALYLCASARDSTNIQYFGAGTRLSVL.

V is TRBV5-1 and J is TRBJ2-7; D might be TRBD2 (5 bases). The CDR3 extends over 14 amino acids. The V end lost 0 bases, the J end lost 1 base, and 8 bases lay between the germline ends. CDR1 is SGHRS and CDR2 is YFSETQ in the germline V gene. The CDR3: CASSLERGSYEQYF. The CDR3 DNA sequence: TGCGCCAGCAGCTTGGAGCGCGGGTCCTACGAGCAGTACTTC.

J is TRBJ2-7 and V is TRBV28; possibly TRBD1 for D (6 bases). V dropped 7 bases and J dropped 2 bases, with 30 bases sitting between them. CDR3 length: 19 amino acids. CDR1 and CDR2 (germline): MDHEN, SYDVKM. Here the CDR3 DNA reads TGTGCCAGCACCTCCCGGTGGGGGCAGGGCACCGACCAAACCTACGAGCAGTACTTC. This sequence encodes CASTSRWGQGTDQTYEQYF.

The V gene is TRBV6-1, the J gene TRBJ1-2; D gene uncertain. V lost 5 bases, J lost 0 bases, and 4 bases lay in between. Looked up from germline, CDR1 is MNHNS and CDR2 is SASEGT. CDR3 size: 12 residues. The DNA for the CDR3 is TGTGCCAGCAGTCGGGCTAACTATGGCTACACCTTC. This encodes CASSRANYGYTF.